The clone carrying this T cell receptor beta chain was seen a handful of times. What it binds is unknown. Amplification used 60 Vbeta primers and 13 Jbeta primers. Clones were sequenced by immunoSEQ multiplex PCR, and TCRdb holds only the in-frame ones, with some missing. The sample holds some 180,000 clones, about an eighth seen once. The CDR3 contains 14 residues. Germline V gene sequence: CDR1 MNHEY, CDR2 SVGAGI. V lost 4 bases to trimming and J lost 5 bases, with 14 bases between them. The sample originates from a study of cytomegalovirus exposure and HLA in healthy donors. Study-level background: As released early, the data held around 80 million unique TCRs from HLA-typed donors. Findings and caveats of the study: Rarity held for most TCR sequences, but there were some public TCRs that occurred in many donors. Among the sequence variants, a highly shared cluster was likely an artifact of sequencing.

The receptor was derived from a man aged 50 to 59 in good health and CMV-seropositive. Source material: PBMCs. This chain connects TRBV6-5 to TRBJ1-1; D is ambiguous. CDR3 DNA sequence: TGTGCCAGCAGTTCGGGATTTAGGAGGACTGAAGCTTTCTTT. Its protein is CASSSGFRRTEAFF.